This T cell receptor (beta chain) derives from a study of regulatory T cells in long-lasting Graves disease. Across the whole study: The study counted Graves' disease as persistent given over 5 years of antithyroid drugs and positive TSH receptor antibodies. Study-wide results and caveats: TCR diversity was lower in persistent Graves' patients (versus newly diagnosed ones). Whereas new patients shared 870 or so public clonotypes, persistent patients shared more, at under 3,500.

As for this clonotype: Its antigen is still unknown.

Investigators prepared the TCR beta libraries by applying iRepertoire HTBI primers and Arm-PCR of CDR3 regions. Each CDR3 protein gets one entry after TCRdb re-called the multiplex PCR reads with MiXCR. The table lists about 470,000 distinct CDR3 sequences, less than 25% of them singletons. The CDR3 consists of 15 residues. V was shortened by 5 bases and J by 4 bases, with 17 bases between the two germline ends. In germline, CDR1 is SNHLY, CDR2 FYNNEI. Time point here: persistent/refractory GD, antithyroid drugs over 5 years with positive TRAb. Making the TCR library involved RNA that had been extracted from PBMCs.

The rearrangement links TRBV2 to TRBJ1-2, with D possibly TRBD1 on 6 matching bases. The source was peripheral blood mononuclear cells (PBMCs), collected when the disease was refractory, from a patient treated with antithyroid drugs. The clonotype originates from a female donor with Graves disease. CDR3 sequence (DNA): TGTGCCAGCAGTTTCCTTGGGGGGCTGGGCTATGGCTACACCTTC. Translated, it gives CASSFLGGLGYGYTF.